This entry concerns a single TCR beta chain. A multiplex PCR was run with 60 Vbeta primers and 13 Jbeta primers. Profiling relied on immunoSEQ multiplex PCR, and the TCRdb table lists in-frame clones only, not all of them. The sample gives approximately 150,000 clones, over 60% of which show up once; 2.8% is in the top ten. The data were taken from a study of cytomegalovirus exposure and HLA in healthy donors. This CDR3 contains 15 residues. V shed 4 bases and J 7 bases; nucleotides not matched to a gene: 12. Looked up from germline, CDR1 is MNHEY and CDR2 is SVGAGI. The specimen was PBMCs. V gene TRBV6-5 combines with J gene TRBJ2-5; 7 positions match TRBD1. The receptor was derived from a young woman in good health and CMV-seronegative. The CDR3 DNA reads TGTGCCAGCAGTTTCCCGGGACAGAAGTCCGGGACCCAGTACTTC. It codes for CASSFPGQKSGTQYF.